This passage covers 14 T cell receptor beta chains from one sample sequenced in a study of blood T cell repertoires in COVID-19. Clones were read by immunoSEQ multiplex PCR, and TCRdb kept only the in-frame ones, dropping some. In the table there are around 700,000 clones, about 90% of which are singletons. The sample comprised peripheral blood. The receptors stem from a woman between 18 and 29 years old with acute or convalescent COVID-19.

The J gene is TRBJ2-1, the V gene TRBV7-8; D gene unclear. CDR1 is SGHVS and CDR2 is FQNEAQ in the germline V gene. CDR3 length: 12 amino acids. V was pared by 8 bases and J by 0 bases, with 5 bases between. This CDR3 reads CASGGSYNEQFF. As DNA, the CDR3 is TGTGCCAGCGGCGGCTCCTACAATGAGCAGTTCTTC. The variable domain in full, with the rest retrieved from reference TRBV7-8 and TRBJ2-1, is GAGVSQSPRYKVAKRGQDVALRCDPISGHVSLFWYQQALGQGPEFLTYFQNEAQLDKSGLPSDRFFAERPEGSVSTLKIQRTQQEDSAVYLCASGGSYNEQFFGPGTRLTVL.

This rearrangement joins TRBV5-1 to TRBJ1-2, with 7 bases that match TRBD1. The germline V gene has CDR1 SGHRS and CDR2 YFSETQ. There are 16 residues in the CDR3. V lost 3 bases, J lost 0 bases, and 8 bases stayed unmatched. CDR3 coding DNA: TGCGCCAGCAGCTCTCGGACAGGCCCAGCTAACTATGGCTACACCTTC. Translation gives CASSSRTGPANYGYTF. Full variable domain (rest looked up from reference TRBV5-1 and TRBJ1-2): KAGVTQTPRYLIKTRGQQVTLSCSPISGHRSVSWYQQTPGQGLQFLFEYFSETQRNKGNFPGRFSGRQFSNSRSEMNVSTLELGDSALYLCASSSRTGPANYGYTFGSGTRLTVV.

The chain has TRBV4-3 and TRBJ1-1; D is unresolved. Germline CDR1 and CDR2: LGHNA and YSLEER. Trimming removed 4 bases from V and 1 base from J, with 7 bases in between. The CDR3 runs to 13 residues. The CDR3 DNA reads TGCGCCAGCAGCCCGTACAAGAACACTGAAGCTTTCTTT. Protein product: CASSPYKNTEAFF.

CDR3 sequence reads: CASRDRGNTGELFF. The CDR3 DNA is TGTGCCAGCAGAGACAGGGGTAACACCGGGGAGCTGTTTTTT. The chain recombines TRBV28 with TRBJ2-2, with 8 bases fitting TRBD1. The germline gives CDR1 MDHEN, CDR2 SYDVKM. CDR3 length: 14 amino acids. J was trimmed by 2 bases and V by 6 bases; bases with no gene match: 2.

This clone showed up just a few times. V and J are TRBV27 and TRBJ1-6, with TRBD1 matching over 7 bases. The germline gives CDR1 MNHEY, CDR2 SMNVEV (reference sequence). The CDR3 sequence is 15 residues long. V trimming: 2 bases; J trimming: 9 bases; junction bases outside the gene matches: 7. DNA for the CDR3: TGTGCCAGCAGTTTAAACAGATCAGGGGGTTCACCCCTCCACTTT. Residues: CASSLNRSGGSPLHF.

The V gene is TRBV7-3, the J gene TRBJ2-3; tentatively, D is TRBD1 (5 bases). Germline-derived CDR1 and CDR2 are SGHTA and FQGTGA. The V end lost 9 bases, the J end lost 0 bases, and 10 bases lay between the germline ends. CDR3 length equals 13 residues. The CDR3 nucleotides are TGTGCCAGTGCCAGGGCTAGCACAGATACGCAGTATTTT. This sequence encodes CASARASTDTQYF.

The CDR3 nucleotides are TGCGCCAGCAGCCAACGACAGAGAGGTCCCTACGAGCAGTACTTC. Protein: CASSQRQRGPYEQYF. V is TRBV4-3 and J is TRBJ2-7; tentative D call: TRBD1 (5 bases). V was clipped by 2 bases and J by 2 bases, with 13 bases between them. Looked up from germline, CDR1 is LGHNA and CDR2 is YSLEER. The length of the CDR3 is 15 residues.

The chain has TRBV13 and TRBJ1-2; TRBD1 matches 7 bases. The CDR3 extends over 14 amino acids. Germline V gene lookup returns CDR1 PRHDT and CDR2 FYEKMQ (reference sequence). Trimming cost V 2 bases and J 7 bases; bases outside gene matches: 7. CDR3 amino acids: CASSLFRGSGGYTF. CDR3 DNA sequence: TGTGCCAGCAGCTTATTCAGGGGGTCAGGTGGCTACACCTTC. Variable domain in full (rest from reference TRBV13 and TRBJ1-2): AAGVIQSPRHLIKEKRETATLKCYPIPRHDTVYWYQQGPGQDPQFLISFYEKMQSDKGSIPDRFSAQQFSDYHSELNMSSLELGDSALYFCASSLFRGSGGYTFGSGTRLTVV.

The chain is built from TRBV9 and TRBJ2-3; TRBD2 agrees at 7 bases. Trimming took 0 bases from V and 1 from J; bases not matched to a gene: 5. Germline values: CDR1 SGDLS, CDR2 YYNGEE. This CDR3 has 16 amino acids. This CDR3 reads CASSVEGAGGTDTQYF. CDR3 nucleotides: TGTGCCAGCAGCGTAGAAGGGGCGGGGGGCACAGATACGCAGTATTTT.

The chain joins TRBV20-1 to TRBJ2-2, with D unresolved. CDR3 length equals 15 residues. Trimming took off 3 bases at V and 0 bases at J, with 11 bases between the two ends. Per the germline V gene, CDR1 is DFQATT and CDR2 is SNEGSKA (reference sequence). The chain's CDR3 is CSASAHGSNTGELFF. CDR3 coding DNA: TGCAGTGCTAGTGCCCACGGGTCGAACACCGGGGAGCTGTTTTTT.

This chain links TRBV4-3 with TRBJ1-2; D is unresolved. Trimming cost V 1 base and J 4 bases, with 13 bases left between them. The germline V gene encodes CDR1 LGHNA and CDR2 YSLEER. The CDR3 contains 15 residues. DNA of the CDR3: TGCGCCAGCAGCCAAGGGGCCCGGGATGCCTATGGCTACACCTTC. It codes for CASSQGARDAYGYTF.

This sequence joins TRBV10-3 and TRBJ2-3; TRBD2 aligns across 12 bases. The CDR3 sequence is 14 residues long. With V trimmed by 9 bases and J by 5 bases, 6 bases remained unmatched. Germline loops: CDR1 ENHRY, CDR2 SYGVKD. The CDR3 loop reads CAIGTSGPEDTQYF. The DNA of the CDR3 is TGTGCCATTGGGACTAGCGGGCCGGAAGATACGCAGTATTTT.

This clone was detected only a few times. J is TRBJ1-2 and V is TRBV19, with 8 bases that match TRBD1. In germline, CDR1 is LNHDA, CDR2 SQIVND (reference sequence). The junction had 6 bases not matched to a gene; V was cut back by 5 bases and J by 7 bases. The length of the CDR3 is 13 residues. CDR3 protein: CASSETGVSGYTF. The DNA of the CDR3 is TGTGCCAGTAGTGAGACAGGGGTGAGTGGCTACACCTTC. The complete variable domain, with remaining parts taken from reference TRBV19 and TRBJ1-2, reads DGGITQSPKYLFRKEGQNVTLSCEQNLNHDAMYWYRQDPGQGLRLIYYSQIVNDFQKGDIAEGYSVSREKKESFPLTVTSAQKNPTAFYLCASSETGVSGYTFGSGTRLTVV.

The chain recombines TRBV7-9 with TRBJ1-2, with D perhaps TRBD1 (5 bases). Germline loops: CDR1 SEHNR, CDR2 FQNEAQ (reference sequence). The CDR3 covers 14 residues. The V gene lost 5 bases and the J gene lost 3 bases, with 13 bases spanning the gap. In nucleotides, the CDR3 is TGTGCCAGCAGCACCTCAACAGGAGACTATGGCTACACCTTC. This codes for CASSTSTGDYGYTF.